This TCR beta chain was profiled in a study of cytomegalovirus exposure and HLA in healthy donors. 13 Jbeta primers and 60 Vbeta primers were used for the PCR. The method was immunoSEQ multiplex PCR; TCRdb's version includes in-frame clones alone and lacks a portion of them. There are some 130,000 clones in the sample; around 72% occur only once, and 4.2% lies in the top ten. Germline CDR1 SGHRS, CDR2 YFSETQ. The J segment lost 7 bases and the V segment lost 3 bases, leaving 9 bases of the junction unmatched. The CDR3 runs 15 residues. Material for sequencing was PBMCs. This receptor was taken from a man aged 50 to 60 in good health and CMV-seropositive. The chain has TRBV5-1 and TRBJ2-2; TRBD1 agrees at 7 bases. This CDR3 is CASSSRTGGGGELFF. In DNA, the CDR3 is TGCGCCAGCAGCTCACGGACAGGTGGTGGCGGGGAGCTGTTTTTT.